This T cell receptor beta chain was captured by sequencing in a study of PD-L1 blockade in urothelial cancer. In the study overall: Analysis of blood occurred 3 weeks (second dose) and 6 weeks after treatment start.

The time point was: pretreatment peripheral blood. The V segment lost 5 bases and the J segment 0 bases; nucleotides outside the gene matches: 24. The CDR3 covers 23 residues. Per the germline V gene, CDR1 is MNHEY and CDR2 is SMNVEV (reference sequence). Here immunoSEQ multiplex PCR was the method, and the copy in TCRdb shows in-frame clones only, minus some. The profile covers tens of thousands of clones, with 85% to 90% appearing a single time and roughly 1.6% taken by the ten largest. The sequence came from a man between 60 and 75 years old with urothelial cancer. V and J are TRBV27 and TRBJ2-1; TRBD2 agrees at 11 bases. The sample here was PBMCs, taken around atezolizumab (anti-PD-L1) treatment. CDR3 coding DNA: TGTGCCAGCAGTCCCCACCCCGGGACTAGCGGAAAAATCTACTTAAGCTCCTACAATGAGCAGTTCTTC. Translating it yields CASSPHPGTSGKIYLSSYNEQFF.